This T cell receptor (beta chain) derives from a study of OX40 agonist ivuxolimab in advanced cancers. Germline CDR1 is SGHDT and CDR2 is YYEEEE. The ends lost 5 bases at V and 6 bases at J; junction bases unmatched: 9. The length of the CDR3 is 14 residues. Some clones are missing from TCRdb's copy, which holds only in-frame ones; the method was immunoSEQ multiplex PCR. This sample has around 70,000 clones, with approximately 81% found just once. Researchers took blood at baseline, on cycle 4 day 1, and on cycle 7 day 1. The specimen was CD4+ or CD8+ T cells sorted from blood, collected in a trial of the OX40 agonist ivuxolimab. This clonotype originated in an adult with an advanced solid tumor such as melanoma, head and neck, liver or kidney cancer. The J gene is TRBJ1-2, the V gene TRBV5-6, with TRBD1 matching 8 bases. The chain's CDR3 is CASRLIGTGDGYTF. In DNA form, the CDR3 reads TGTGCCAGCAGACTTATCGGGACAGGCGATGGCTACACCTTC.